These 10 T cell receptor beta chains were sequenced from one sample in a study of blood T cells in healthy people across ages. Through a sample-barcoded 5' primer and a J-beta primer mix, a second PCR was run for roughly 7 to 12 cycles. TCRdb re-called the 5' RACE reads with MiXCR, one entry per CDR3 protein. This table has about 650,000 distinct CDR3 sequences, around 32% appearing once. The material sequenced was blood. These receptors all stem from a woman aged 80 or over in good health.

This clonotype appeared many times. V gene TRBV14 combines with J gene TRBJ2-5; no definite D call. This CDR3 region has 13 residues. Germline V gives CDR1 SGHDN, CDR2 FVKESK. Deletions cut 1 base from V and 6 bases from J, with 9 bases between. This chain's CDR3 is CASSQAPPQTQYF. CDR3 coding DNA: TGTGCCAGCAGCCAAGCCCCCCCTCAGACCCAGTACTTC.

Concerning this clonotype itself: Possible read error: a much larger clone is one base away. The genes are TRBV27 and TRBJ2-5; D is undetermined. The J call is uncertain, as TRBJ2-7 better fits the DNA end. The CDR3 runs to 15 residues. CDR1 is MNHEY and CDR2 is SMNVEV in the germline V gene (reference sequence). CDR3 DNA sequence: TGTGCCAGCAGTTTGGGCCCCATTCTCGCGAACGAGCAGTACTTC. Translation: CASSLGPILANEQYF.

A few counts support this clonotype. This may be a read error: a much more frequent sequence differs by one nucleotide. This chain connects TRBV7-2 to TRBJ1-1, with no clear D. Deletions cut 6 bases from V and 5 bases from J, with 10 bases between. CDR3 length equals 12 residues. Germline V gene lookup returns CDR1 SGHTA and CDR2 FQGNSA. CDR3 region: CASRRQSTEAFF. In DNA form, the CDR3 reads TGTGCCAGCAGACGGCAGAGTACTGAAGCTTTCTTT.

Comments on this clonotype: This may be a read error, as it is one base from a much larger clone. The CDR3 sequence: CASSLSGLATYNEQYF. The CDR3 nucleotides read TGTGCCAGCAGTTTATCAGGACTAGCGACCTACAATGAGCAGTACTTC. This sequence joins TRBV27 and TRBJ2-1; 9 positions match TRBD2. The end of the DNA fits TRBJ2-7 better, so the J call may be wrong. Germline V lookup: CDR1 MNHEY, CDR2 SMNVEV (reference sequence). CDR3 length: 16 amino acids.

This clonotype showed up many times. The chain recombines TRBV6-1 with TRBJ1-5; D may be TRBD1 (5 bases). The germline V and J ends were trimmed by 9 bases and 0 bases, with 12 bases remaining between them. The CDR3 length is 14 residues. Germline V CDR1 and CDR2: MNHNS, SASEGT. CDR3 loop: CASREGNSNQPQHF. The CDR3 DNA follows: TGTGCCAGTAGGGAGGGGAATAGCAATCAGCCCCAGCATTTT.

The table lists this clonotype with many counts. The chain joins TRBV2 to TRBJ2-5, with D possibly being TRBD1 or TRBD2 (6 bases each). From germline, CDR1 is SNHLY and CDR2 FYNNEI. The CDR3 runs to 13 residues. Between the trimmed V and J ends, which lost 2 bases and 13 bases, there was a span of 17 bases. CDR3 loop: CASSETPGASRYF. Here the CDR3 DNA reads TGTGCCAGCAGTGAAACCCCGGGGGCCTCGCGGTACTTC.

This clonotype was found many times. As DNA, the CDR3 is TGCAGTGCTAGAGGCGGGGGGCCCCAAGCGCAGTATTTT. Translation: CSARGGGPQAQYF. The V gene is TRBV20-1, the J gene TRBJ2-3; 8 nucleotides match TRBD2. Germline CDR1 reads DFQATT; CDR2 reads SNEGSKA (reference sequence). Germline trimming cut 1 base from V and 10 bases from J; bases unmatched to any gene: 7. The CDR3 is 13 amino acids.

The table lists this clonotype with many counts. The CDR3 here is CASSVGGYTQYF. The CDR3 DNA reads as TGTGCCAGCAGCGTGGGAGGGTATACGCAGTATTTT. The V and J genes are TRBV11-2 and TRBJ2-3; 7 nucleotides line up with TRBD2. Looked up from germline, CDR1 is SGHAT and CDR2 is FQNNGV. The trim removed 5 bases at V and 7 bases at J, leaving 3 bases unmatched. The CDR3 is 12 amino acids.

The chain joins TRBV20-1 to TRBJ2-7, with TRBD2 as a possible D gene (5 bases). V gave up 6 bases and J gave up 0 bases, with 18 bases separating them. Germline CDR1 is DFQATT and CDR2 is SNEGSKA (reference sequence). This CDR3 spans 15 amino acids. As DNA, the CDR3 is TGCAGTGCCCAGGTGGACTTAGGAAGCTCCTACGAGCAGTACTTC. It specifies CSAQVDLGSSYEQYF.

The rearrangement joins TRBV5-1 to TRBJ1-1; D is undetermined. CDR1 SGHRS and CDR2 YFSETQ come from the germline V gene. V was trimmed by 0 bases and J by 6 bases, leaving 12 bases between them. This CDR3 is 14 amino acids long. CDR3: CASSLDPEVSEAFF. CDR3 coding DNA: TGCGCCAGCAGCTTGGATCCGGAGGTCTCTGAAGCTTTCTTT.